One T cell receptor beta chain is described in this entry. No antigen is known for it. Clones were sequenced by immunoSEQ multiplex PCR, and TCRdb holds only the in-frame ones, with some missing. Of 80,000 or so clones in the sample, 85% to 95% are singletons; the top ten hold about 0.34%. This entry belongs to a study of OX40 agonist ivuxolimab in advanced cancers. The wider study: As their treatment, patients were administered ivuxolimab, an agonistic anti-OX40 (CD134) antibody. Eligibility rules accepted prior anti-PD-1, anti-PD-L1 or anti-CTLA-4 therapy, and 35% to 45% had some.

Study-wide points: Some of the lowest clonal expansion was seen in partial responders at 0.1-3.0 mg/kg. CD4+ and CD8+ blood T cells expanded clonally by week 6 at 0.1 to 3.0 mg/kg.

CDR1 is SGHNT, CDR2 YYREEE, per germline (reference sequence). Trimming pared 2 bases from V and 3 bases from J, leaving 7 bases between. The CDR3 is made up of 13 amino acids. V usage is TRBV5-4 and J usage is TRBJ2-3; no definite D call. This clonotype was sampled from an adult with an advanced solid tumor such as melanoma, head and neck, liver or kidney cancer. The sample in question was CD4+ or CD8+ T cells sorted from blood, obtained in a trial of the OX40 agonist ivuxolimab. The CDR3 reads CASSFVGTDTQYF. CDR3 nucleotide sequence: TGTGCCAGCAGCTTTGTAGGTACAGATACGCAGTATTTT.